The sequence of this TCR beta chain was determined in a study of blood T cells in healthy people across ages. Overall study context: Capturing about one barcoded beta molecule per two T cells was achieved by template switching.

It was with a sample-barcoded 5' primer and a J-beta primer mix that a second PCR of roughly 6 to 12 cycles was run. TCRdb processed the 5' RACE reads anew with MiXCR; each CDR3 protein has one entry. The sample has hundreds of thousands of distinct CDR3 sequences; roughly three fifths are singletons. The sequenced sample consisted of blood. The clonotype originates from a man aged 55 to 70 in good health.

The CDR3 sequence: CASKLGQPAGGYTF. As DNA, the CDR3 is TGCGCCAGCAAACTCGGACAGCCCGCCGGAGGCTACACCTTC. This chain uses TRBV5-1 with TRBJ1-2, with a possible D match to TRBD1 (6 bases). V lost 6 bases, J lost 8 bases, and 20 bases lay in between. The CDR3 covers 14 residues. Germline CDR1 and CDR2: SGHRS and YFSETQ.